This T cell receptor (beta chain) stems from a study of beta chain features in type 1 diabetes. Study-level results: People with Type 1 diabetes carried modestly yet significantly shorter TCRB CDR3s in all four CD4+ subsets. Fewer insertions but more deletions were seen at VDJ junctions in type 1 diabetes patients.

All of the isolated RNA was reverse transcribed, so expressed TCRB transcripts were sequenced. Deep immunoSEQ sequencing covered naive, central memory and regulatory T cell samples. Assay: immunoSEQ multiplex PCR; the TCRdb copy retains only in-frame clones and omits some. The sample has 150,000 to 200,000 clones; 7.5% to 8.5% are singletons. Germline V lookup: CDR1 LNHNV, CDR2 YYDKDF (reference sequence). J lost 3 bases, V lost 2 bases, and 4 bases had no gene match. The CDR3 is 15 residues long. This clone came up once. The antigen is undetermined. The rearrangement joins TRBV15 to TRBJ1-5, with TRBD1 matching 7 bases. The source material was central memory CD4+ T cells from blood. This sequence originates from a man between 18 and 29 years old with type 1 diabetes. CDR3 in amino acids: CATSRQTGNNQPQHF. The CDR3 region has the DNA TGTGCCACCAGCAGACAGACAGGGAACAATCAGCCCCAGCATTTT.